This T cell receptor beta chain appears in the sequencing data of a study of response to subunit inactivated influenza vaccine. Study-wide results and limits: Each seasonal influenza vaccination recruits few new T cells, the authors suggested.

In TCRdb, the RT-PCR reads were re-called with MiXCR into one record per CDR3 protein. The table has hundreds of thousands of distinct CDR3 sequences, over 11% seen once. As regards this clonotype: No antigen is known for it.

The germline gives CDR1 MDHEN, CDR2 SYDVKM. V was pared by 2 bases and J by 6 bases, with 7 bases of the junction left unmatched. The CDR3 spans 15 residues. This sample comprised PBMCs from blood, obtained less than 15 days before vaccination. The V call is TRBV28, the J call TRBJ2-4; 7 bases match TRBD1. This TCR derives from a man aged 45-65 years who received an inactivated influenza vaccine. The CDR3 DNA sequence: TGTGCCAGCAGTTTAGGTTTTAACAGGGGAAACATTCAGTACTTC. Its translation is CASSLGFNRGNIQYF.